This record concerns one TCR beta chain sequence. Its cognate antigen is unknown. In chemo-refractory metastatic non-small-cell lung cancer, patients got ipilimumab CTLA-4 blockade together with focal radiation. These data belong to a study of radiotherapy plus CTLA-4 blockade in lung cancer. Study background: Disease control was present in 31% of patients, and objective responses in about 18%. Overall study findings and caveats: Blood saw expansion of tumor-derived TCR clones after radiotherapy plus ipilimumab. The best prediction of response reportedly came from early blood T cell clone dynamics, with interferon-beta.

Sequenced by immunoSEQ multiplex PCR; TCRdb stores in-frame clones only, minus some. This table has about 44,000 clones, 75% to 80% appearing once. Trimming shortened V by 0 bases and J by 6 bases, and 9 bases separated the two germline ends. Germline V gene sequence: CDR1 MNHEY, CDR2 SVGAGI. CDR3 length: 13 residues. The chain uses TRBV6-5 and TRBJ2-7; the D gene is possibly TRBD1 (5 bases). This specimen consisted of peripheral blood, obtained from a patient treated with radiotherapy plus ipilimumab. This clonotype was obtained from a human donor with non-small cell lung cancer whose response to radiotherapy plus ipilimumab could not be evaluated. CDR3 sequence reads: CASSYSFRAEQYF. As DNA, the CDR3 is TGTGCCAGCAGTTACTCTTTCAGGGCCGAGCAGTACTTC.